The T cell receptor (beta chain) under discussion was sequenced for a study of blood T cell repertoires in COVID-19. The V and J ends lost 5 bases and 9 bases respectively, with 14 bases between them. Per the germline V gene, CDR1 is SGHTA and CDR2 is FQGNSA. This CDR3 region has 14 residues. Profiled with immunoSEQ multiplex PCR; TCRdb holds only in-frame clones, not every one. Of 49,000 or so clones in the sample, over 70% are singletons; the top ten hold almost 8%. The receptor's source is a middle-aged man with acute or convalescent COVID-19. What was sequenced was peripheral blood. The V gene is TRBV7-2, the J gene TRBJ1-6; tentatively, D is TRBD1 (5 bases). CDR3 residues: CASSPQGQGSPLHF. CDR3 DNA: TGTGCCAGCAGCCCCCAGGGCCAAGGTTCACCCCTCCACTTT.